The 21 T cell receptor beta chains below were found in one sample sequenced in a study of T-cell memory formation after mild COVID-19. From the 5' RACE reads, TCRdb called clonotypes with MiXCR, one entry per CDR3 protein. The sample lists a few hundred thousand distinct CDR3 sequences, 28% occurring once. Sequencing was performed on PBMCs or a T cell subset sorted from them (not recorded which). These receptor sequences come from an adult woman who had mild COVID-19 (a few samples of this study predate the infection). Cell type and time point are not known.

V usage is TRBV3-1 and J usage is TRBJ2-1, with a weak D call TRBD1 (6 bases). Trimming removed 0 bases from V and 6 bases from J, with 12 bases in between. The CDR3 length is 15 residues. Germline V gene data show CDR1 as LGHDT and CDR2 as YNNKEL (reference sequence). CDR3 sequence reads: CASSQEAGVRNEQFF. The CDR3 DNA is TGTGCCAGCAGCCAAGAAGCAGGGGTCCGCAATGAGCAGTTCTTC.

This clonotype was observed a handful of times. The chain joins TRBV30 to TRBJ2-1; the D gene could be TRBD1 or TRBD2 (6 bases each). This CDR3 is built from 15 residues. Germline CDR1 and CDR2: GTSNPN and SVGIG (reference sequence). V dropped 0 bases and J dropped 3 bases, with 12 bases sitting between them. DNA for the CDR3: TGTGCCTGGAGTGTAGGGGGGAGTGGCTACAATGAGCAGTTCTTC. As protein: CAWSVGGSGYNEQFF.

This chain connects TRBV29-1 to TRBJ2-5; perhaps TRBD2 as D (5 bases). This CDR3 spans 13 amino acids. Germline CDR1 reads SQVTM; CDR2 reads ANQGSEA. Trimming took off 4 bases at V and 1 base at J, with 10 bases between the two ends. DNA of the CDR3: TGCAGCGTTGGCTCGCGGGCCCAAGAGACCCAGTACTTC. Its translation is CSVGSRAQETQYF. Full variable domain (remainder filled in from reference TRBV29-1 and TRBJ2-5): SAVISQKPSRDICQRGTSLTIQCQVDSQVTMMFWYRQQPGQSLTLIATANQGSEATYESGFVIDKFPISRPNLTFSTLTVSNMSPEDSSIYLCSVGSRAQETQYFGPGTRLLVL.

This clonotype was counted between two and nine times. The chain links TRBV29-1 to TRBJ2-5; 10 bases are a match to TRBD2. There are 13 residues in the CDR3. Germline loops: CDR1 SQVTM, CDR2 ANQGSEA. J gave up 3 bases and V 7 bases, and 5 bases lay outside the gene matches. The CDR3 DNA reads TGCAGCGAGAGCGGGGGGGGCGAAGAGACCCAGTACTTC. It specifies CSESGGGEETQYF.

The genes are TRBV4-2 and TRBJ2-5; tentative D call: TRBD2 (5 bases). CDR1 LGHNA and CDR2 YNFKEQ come from the germline V gene. V was cut by 3 bases and J by 1 base, with 12 bases left in between. The CDR3 consists of 15 residues. DNA of the CDR3: TGTGCCAGCAGCCAGAGCCCGGGATTCCAAGAGACCCAGTACTTC. Encoded protein: CASSQSPGFQETQYF.

The rearrangement uses TRBV10-3 and TRBJ1-2; the D is unclear. CDR1 and CDR2 (germline): ENHRY, SYGVKD. This CDR3 comprises 15 residues. Trimming took 4 bases from V and 0 from J, leaving 12 bases between them. In DNA form, the CDR3 reads TGTGCCATCAGTGCTATGCCCGAGACTAACTATGGCTACACCTTC. Translation: CAISAMPETNYGYTF.

V and J are TRBV11-3 and TRBJ2-3; TRBD2 agrees at 12 bases. Germline trimming cut 5 bases from V and 4 bases from J; bases unmatched to any gene: 7. In germline, CDR1 is SGHNT, CDR2 YENEEA. This CDR3 spans 16 amino acids. This CDR3 reads CASSRTSGVIADTQYF. As DNA, the CDR3 is TGTGCCAGCAGCCGGACTAGCGGGGTAATCGCAGATACGCAGTATTTT.

The CDR3 DNA sequence: TGTGCCAGCAGCTTGGCTCCCCTGGCGGGCACAGATACGCAGTATTTT. This gives the protein CASSLAPLAGTDTQYF. The chain combines TRBV5-5 with TRBJ2-3; D ambiguous. The germline CDR1 and CDR2 sequences are SGHKS and YYEKEE (reference sequence). The CDR3 has 16 amino acids. The V and J ends lost 0 bases and 1 base respectively, with 12 bases between them.

This clonotype came up a few times. CDR3 loop: CASGPRSSYNSPLHF. The DNA of the CDR3 is TGTGCCAGCGGTCCACGGAGCTCCTATAATTCACCCCTCCACTTT. The genes are TRBV2 and TRBJ1-6; D unresolved. The CDR3 extends over 15 amino acids. Trimming left V 8 bases short and J 0 bases short, with 11 bases between. Germline V CDR1 and CDR2: SNHLY, FYNNEI.

The J gene is TRBJ2-1, the V gene TRBV20-1, with TRBD2 matching 12 bases. Looked up from germline, CDR1 is DFQATT and CDR2 is SNEGSKA (reference sequence). The CDR3 totals 15 residues. The ends lost 1 base at V and 7 bases at J; junction bases unmatched: 5. The CDR3 here is CSARALAGGPNEQFF. Written as DNA, the CDR3 is TGCAGTGCTAGAGCGCTAGCGGGAGGGCCTAATGAGCAGTTCTTC.

The CDR3 loop reads CSAAHGGAAQETQYF. As DNA, the CDR3 is TGCAGTGCGGCCCACGGGGGAGCGGCCCAAGAGACCCAGTACTTC. The chain joins TRBV20-1 to TRBJ2-5, with D perhaps matching TRBD2 (6 bases). This CDR3 is 15 amino acids long. V lost 6 bases to trimming and J lost 1 base, with 18 bases between them. Germline V lookup: CDR1 DFQATT, CDR2 SNEGSKA (reference sequence).

The chain links TRBV7-3 to TRBJ2-3; weak D call: TRBD1 (6 bases). Germline assignment: CDR1 SGHTA and CDR2 FQGTGA. The V gene lost 2 bases and the J gene lost 0 bases, with 15 bases spanning the gap. The CDR3 contains 17 residues. The CDR3 spells CASSLARSRGSTDTQYF. CDR3 DNA: TGTGCCAGCAGCTTAGCGAGGTCCAGGGGTAGCACAGATACGCAGTATTTT.

This rearrangement joins TRBV5-8 to TRBJ2-1; the D gene is possibly TRBD2 (7 bases). The V gene lost 3 bases and the J gene lost 5 bases, with 15 bases spanning the gap. The CDR3 contains 15 residues. Per germline, CDR1 SGHTS and CDR2 YDEGEE. The CDR3 DNA is TGTGCCAGCAGCTACGGACTGGGGGGGCACAATGAGCAGTTCTTC. Its translation is CASSYGLGGHNEQFF.

This clonotype was found a few times. With a much larger clone just one base away, this may be a read error. CDR3 amino acids: CSVATGTYEQYF. The CDR3 region has the DNA TGCAGCGTTGCGACAGGGACCTACGAGCAGTACTTC. J is TRBJ2-7 and V is TRBV29-1; 7 positions match TRBD1. The germline V gene encodes CDR1 SQVTM and CDR2 ANQGSEA. With 4 bases clipped from V and 2 bases from J, the junction kept 2 bases outside the gene matches. This CDR3 region has 12 residues.

This sequence joins TRBV9 and TRBJ2-5, with TRBD2 as a possible D gene (5 bases). Germline CDR1 and CDR2: SGDLS and YYNGEE. The CDR3 is 12 amino acids. Trimming cost V 0 bases and J 10 bases, with 10 bases left between them. The CDR3 region has the DNA TGTGCCAGCAGCGTAGGGGAGCGGCGCCAGTACTTC. Protein: CASSVGERRQYF.

This rearrangement joins TRBV29-1 to TRBJ1-2; no clear D gene. The CDR3 has 13 residues. Between the trimmed V and J ends, which lost 6 bases and 5 bases, there was a span of 16 bases. Germline CDR1 SQVTM, CDR2 ANQGSEA. DNA of the CDR3: TGCAGCGTAATTCCACGGGATCTATATGGCTACACCTTC. This encodes CSVIPRDLYGYTF.

V usage is TRBV12-3 or TRBV12-4 and J usage is TRBJ1-5; D unclear. CDR3 size: 13 residues. Trimming cost V 5 bases and J 5 bases, with 10 bases left between them. CDR3 DNA sequence: TGTGCCAGCAGTCCAGCTTTCGATCAGCCCCAGCATTTT. Translated: CASSPAFDQPQHF.

This clonotype has a handful of counts. This rearrangement joins TRBV5-5 to TRBJ2-1, with 13 bases lining up with TRBD2. The germline CDR1 and CDR2 sequences are SGHKS and YYEKEE (reference sequence). With V trimmed by 3 bases and J by 6 bases, 9 bases remained unmatched. The CDR3 totals 17 residues. This CDR3 reads CASSSSTSGRAGNEQFF. In DNA form, the CDR3 reads TGTGCCAGCAGCTCCTCCACTAGCGGGAGGGCCGGCAATGAGCAGTTCTTC. Based on the CDR3 plus reference TRBV5-5 and TRBJ2-1, the full variable domain is DAGVTQSPTHLIKTRGQQVTLRCSPISGHKSVSWYQQVLGQGPQFIFQYYEKEERGRGNFPDRFSARQFPNYSSELNVNALLLGDSALYLCASSSSTSGRAGNEQFFGPGTRLTVL.

The chain joins TRBV7-8 to TRBJ2-7; 8 bases match TRBD1. The CDR3 runs to 15 residues. Per germline, CDR1 SGHVS and CDR2 FQNEAQ. Unmatched junction bases numbered 8, after V lost 6 bases and J lost 1 base. CDR3: CASSFTGGLSYEQYF. The CDR3 nucleotides are TGTGCCAGCAGTTTTACAGGGGGTCTGTCCTACGAGCAGTACTTC.

The chain links TRBV7-9 to TRBJ1-1, with 10 bases fitting TRBD1. J lost 5 bases, V lost 1 base, and 4 bases had no gene match. CDR1 is SEHNR, CDR2 FQNEAQ, per germline (reference sequence). The CDR3 totals 15 residues. In DNA, the CDR3 is TGTGCCAGCAGCTTAGGACAGGGGGCCAGGACTGAAGCTTTCTTT. Amino acids: CASSLGQGARTEAFF.

The CDR3 here is CASSVRLAGGYNEQFF. CDR3 in DNA: TGTGCCAGCAGCGTCAGACTAGCGGGAGGGTACAATGAGCAGTTCTTC. The chain recombines TRBV7-2 with TRBJ2-1; 14 bases are shared with TRBD2. The CDR3 runs to 16 residues. V trimming: 5 bases; J trimming: 4 bases; junction bases outside the gene matches: 4. Germline V CDR1 and CDR2: SGHTA, FQGNSA.